One T cell receptor beta chain is described in this entry. The data were obtained in a study of technical replicates of blood from a few donors. Data came from immunoSEQ multiplex PCR; TCRdb stores just in-frame clones and leaves some out. There are about 70,000 clones in the sample; just under 97% occur only once, and approximately 0.2% lies in the top ten. The V gene end was trimmed by 10 bases and the J gene end by 5 bases; junction bases not matched to a gene: 2. This CDR3 spans 12 amino acids. The germline CDR1 and CDR2 sequences are MDHEN and SYDVKM. The origin of this receptor is a human donor in good health. The gene calls are TRBV28 and TRBJ1-5; TRBD1 agrees at 10 bases. The sample consisted of T cells isolated from PBMCs. The CDR3 sequence is CATGQGDQPQHF. The CDR3, as DNA: TGTGCCACTGGACAGGGGGATCAGCCCCAGCATTTT.